This TCR beta chain was retrieved from a study of blood T cell repertoires in COVID-19. TCRdb's table, derived via immunoSEQ multiplex PCR, lists solely in-frame clones and lacks some. The repertoire has 150,000 to 200,000 clones, more than 65% of them found once; the top ten carry roughly 17%. CDR1 is MDHEN, CDR2 SYDVKM, per germline. Losses at the gene ends were 6 bases for V and 8 bases for J; bases not matched to a gene: 6. This CDR3 contains 12 residues. This chain links TRBV28 with TRBJ1-2, with 7 bases lining up with TRBD1. Sequenced: PBMCs or T cells enriched from blood (not recorded which). The sequence came from a woman aged 45-65 years with acute COVID-19. CDR3 region: CASRDRTGGYTF. CDR3 sequence (DNA): TGTGCCAGCAGGGACAGGACTGGGGGCTACACCTTC.